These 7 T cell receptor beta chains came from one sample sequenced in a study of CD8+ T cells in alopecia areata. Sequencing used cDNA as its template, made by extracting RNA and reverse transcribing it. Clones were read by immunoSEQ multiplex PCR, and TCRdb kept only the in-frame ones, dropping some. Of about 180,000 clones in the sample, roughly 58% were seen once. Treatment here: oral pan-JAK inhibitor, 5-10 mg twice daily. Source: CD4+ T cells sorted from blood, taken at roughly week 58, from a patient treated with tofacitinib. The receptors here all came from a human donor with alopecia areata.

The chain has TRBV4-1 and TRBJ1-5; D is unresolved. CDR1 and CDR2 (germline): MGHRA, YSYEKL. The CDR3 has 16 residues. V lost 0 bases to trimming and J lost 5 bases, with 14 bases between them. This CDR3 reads CASSQDRVALYQPQHF. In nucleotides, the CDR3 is TGCGCCAGCAGCCAAGATCGGGTTGCCTTATATCAGCCCCAGCATTTT.

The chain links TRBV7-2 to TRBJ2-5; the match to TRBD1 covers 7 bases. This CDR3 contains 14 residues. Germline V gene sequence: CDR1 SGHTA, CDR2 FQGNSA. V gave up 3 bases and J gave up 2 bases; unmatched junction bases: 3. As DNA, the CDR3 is TGTGCCAGCAGCTTCTCCAGGGGGCAAGAGACCCAGTACTTC. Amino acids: CASSFSRGQETQYF. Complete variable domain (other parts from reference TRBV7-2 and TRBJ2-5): GAGVSQSPSNKVTEKGKDVELRCDPISGHTALYWYRQSLGQGLEFLIYFQGNSAPDKSGLPSDRFSAERTGGSVSTLTIQRTQQEDSAVYLCASSFSRGQETQYFGPGTRLLVL.

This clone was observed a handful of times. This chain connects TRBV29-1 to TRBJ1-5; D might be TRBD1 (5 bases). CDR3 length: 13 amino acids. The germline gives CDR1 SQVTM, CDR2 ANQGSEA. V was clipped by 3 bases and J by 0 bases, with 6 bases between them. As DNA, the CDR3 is TGCAGCGTTGAGGGGGATAGCAATCAGCCCCAGCATTTT. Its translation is CSVEGDSNQPQHF.

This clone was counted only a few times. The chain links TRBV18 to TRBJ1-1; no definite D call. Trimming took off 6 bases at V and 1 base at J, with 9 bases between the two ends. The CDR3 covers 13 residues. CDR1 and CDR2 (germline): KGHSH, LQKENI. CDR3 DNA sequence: TGTGCCAGCTCGGAGAGGGAGAACACTGAAGCTTTCTTT. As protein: CASSERENTEAFF.

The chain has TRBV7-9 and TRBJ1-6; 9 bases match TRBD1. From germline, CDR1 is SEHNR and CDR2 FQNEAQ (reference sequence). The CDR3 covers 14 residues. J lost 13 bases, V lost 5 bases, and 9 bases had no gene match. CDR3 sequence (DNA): TGTGCCAGCAGCAACCCGGGACAGGGTATGCCCCTCCACTTT. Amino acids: CASSNPGQGMPLHF. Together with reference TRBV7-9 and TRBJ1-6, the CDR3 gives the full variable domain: DTGVSQNPRHKITKRGQNVTFRCDPISEHNRLYWYRQTLGQGPEFLTYFQNEAQLEKSRLLSDRFSAERPKGSFSTLEIQRTEQGDSAMYLCASSNPGQGMPLHFGNGTRLTVT.

The DNA for the CDR3 is TGTGCCAGCAGCTTGAGTCAGGCTAACTACGAGCAGTACTTC. Amino acids: CASSLSQANYEQYF. The V gene is TRBV7-9, the J gene TRBJ2-7; D unresolved. The germline CDR1 and CDR2 sequences are SEHNR and FQNEAQ (reference sequence). V lost 3 bases, J lost 3 bases, and 12 bases lay in between. This CDR3 comprises 14 residues.

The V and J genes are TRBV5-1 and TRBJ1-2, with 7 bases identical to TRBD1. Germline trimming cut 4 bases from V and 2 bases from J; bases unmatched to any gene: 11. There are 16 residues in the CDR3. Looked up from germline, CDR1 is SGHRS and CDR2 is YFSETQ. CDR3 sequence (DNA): TGCGCCAGCAGCCCGCGGACAGGCGGAACGAACTATGGCTACACCTTC. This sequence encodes CASSPRTGGTNYGYTF.